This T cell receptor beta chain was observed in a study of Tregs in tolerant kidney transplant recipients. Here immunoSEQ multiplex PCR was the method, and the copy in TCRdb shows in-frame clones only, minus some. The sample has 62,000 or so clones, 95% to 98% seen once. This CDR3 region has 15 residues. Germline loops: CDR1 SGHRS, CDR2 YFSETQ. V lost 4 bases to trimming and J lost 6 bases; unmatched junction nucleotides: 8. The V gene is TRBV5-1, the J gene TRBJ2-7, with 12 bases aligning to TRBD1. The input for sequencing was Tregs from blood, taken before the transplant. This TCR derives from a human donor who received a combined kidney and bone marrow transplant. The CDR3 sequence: CASSISGTGGIEQYF. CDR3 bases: TGCGCCAGCAGCATATCCGGGACAGGGGGCATCGAGCAGTACTTC. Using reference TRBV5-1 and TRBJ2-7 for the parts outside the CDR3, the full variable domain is KAGVTQTPRYLIKTRGQQVTLSCSPISGHRSVSWYQQTPGQGLQFLFEYFSETQRNKGNFPGRFSGRQFSNSRSEMNVSTLELGDSALYLCASSISGTGGIEQYFGPGTRLTVT.